Listed below are T cell receptor beta chains from one sample, sequenced in a study of T-cell memory formation after mild COVID-19. TCRdb redid the calling of the 5' RACE reads with MiXCR, one entry per CDR3 protein. The table lists approximately 350,000 distinct CDR3 sequences, around 13% of them singletons. Sequences were obtained from PBMCs or a T cell subset sorted from them (not recorded which). The receptor set was obtained from a man aged 18 to 29 who had mild COVID-19 (a few samples of this study predate the infection). Cell type and time point are not known. The CDR3 runs from the conserved cysteine through the conserved F or W.

>TRBV4-2|TRBJ1-2
CASSFSSTGAYGYTF
>TRBV5-4|TRBJ2-7
CASSDGTSGYEQYF
>TRBV12-3/TRBV12-4|TRBJ2-7
CASSLGLGQYDEQYF
>TRBV6-6|TRBJ1-4
CASSTPDRARKLFF
>TRBV28|TRBJ1-1
CASTPGGRPLEAFF
>TRBV9|TRBJ2-3
CASSAGTASPDTQYF
>TRBV20-1|TRBJ2-5
CSAKRTGQETQYF
>TRBV28|TRBJ2-1
CASSPGTSGALYEQFF
>TRBV19|TRBJ2-6
CASTDVGQADSGANVLTF
>TRBV5-1|TRBJ1-1
CASSLSFRENTEAFF
>TRBV12-2|TRBJ1-5
CASRLELQGRSNQPQHF
>TRBV20-1|TRBJ2-7
CSAIRDVRTYEQYF
>TRBV11-2|TRBJ2-2
CASRDPQTNTGELFF
>TRBV18|TRBJ1-1
CASSPEKGAEAFF
>TRBV5-1|TRBJ1-1
CASSPEAAYNTEAFF
>TRBV7-8|TRBJ1-5
CASSLGDQPQHF
>TRBV7-3|TRBJ2-3
CASSPTGVADTQYF
>TRBV10-3|TRBJ2-2
CAIGGQTGELFF
>TRBV6-7|TRBJ2-2
CASSYSNRLAGANTGELFF
>TRBV4-3|TRBJ1-1
CASSQAIYSGGTNTEAFF
>TRBV4-1|TRBJ2-7
CASSQAGTFSYEQYF
>TRBV5-1|TRBJ1-5
CASSLTGTDYQPQHF
>TRBV25-1|TRBJ2-2
CASPTDRENTGELFF
>TRBV7-9|TRBJ1-1
CASSSNPTGTEAFF
>TRBV4-3|TRBJ1-3
CASSQDVLQGALGNTIYF
>TRBV7-2|TRBJ2-7
CASSFNAGHYEQYF
>TRBV7-8|TRBJ2-2
CASSLARLAGVRDTGELFF
>TRBV28|TRBJ1-5
CASNGGWVNQPQHF
>TRBV29-1|TRBJ1-1
CSVARKNTEAFF
>TRBV7-9|TRBJ2-3
CASSPGVNTDTQYF
>TRBV5-6|TRBJ1-1
CASSLSRITGRGRNTEAFF
>TRBV6-2/TRBV6-3|TRBJ2-2
CASSYGRGYNTGELFF
>TRBV6-2/TRBV6-3|TRBJ2-3
CASSYWASGGDTQYF
>TRBV3-1|TRBJ1-2
CASSQERRDGYTF
>TRBV6-1|TRBJ1-5
CASSVQNLGNQPQHF